This T cell receptor (beta chain) was recorded in a study of cytomegalovirus exposure and HLA in healthy donors (dated by TCRdb to the late 2010s). In terms of the full investigation: According to an earlier analysis of a few hundred of the donors, some 170 million T cells yielded 120 million or so unique TCR beta sequences and about 300 Gb of sequence data. The number of typed donors differed by locus: 629-630 for A, B, C, DRB1 and DQB1; 522 for DQA1; fewer than 610 for DPA1; and about 470 for DPB1. Five DR-DQ haplotypes were handled as single units for association and clustering because linkage in the cohort was strong. Every discovery cohort repertoire had been produced on one sequencing platform. The study combined high-throughput TCR immunosequencing, statistical association of individual TCRs with disease status, and machine learning to predict cytomegalovirus infection status. Alongside the repertoire data, information on donor age, sex, ethnicity and CMV serostatus was compiled. The T cell repertoires of under 750 subjects were profiled by immunosequencing and related to cytomegalovirus serostatus. An earlier analysis of 587 of the donors used high-throughput TCR beta sequencing to judge whether each TCR beta V gene segment behaved as functional or pseudogenic. The study was designed to test whether signatures of past pathogen exposure could be identified by cataloging public T cell receptors. Across about 370 genotyped donors of the cohort, an average of approximately 220,000 unique TCR beta nucleotide sequences per donor were sequenced, and 15% to 20% of those sequences were non-productive. The genetic ancestry cluster associated with self-reported Caucasian donors included over 65% of the 398 genotyped donors. A later genetic analysis took genome-wide SNP genotypes for about 55% of the 666 donors and used that subset as a discovery cohort. Besides the first cohort of roughly 700 subjects, a separate validation cohort made up of over a hundred different subjects was used. The later analysis used no new phenotypic data to find candidate immune exposures, relying instead on TCR beta sequences and their occurrence across donors. An early release that covered fewer than 800 HLA-typed donors contained approximately 320 gigabases of sequencing data and tens of millions of unique TCR sequences. A later analysis re-examined previously published TCR beta repertoires from roughly 650 donors and added high-resolution HLA genotyping to investigate patterns of TCR occurrence. HLA typing covered class I and class II loci at four-digit resolution.

V loses 3 bases, J loses 9 bases, and the germline ends lie 12 bases apart. Reading the germline V gene (reference sequence) gives CDR1 SEHNR and CDR2 FQNEAQ. Its CDR3 holds 13 amino acids, cysteine through phenylalanine. Only the CDR3 part of the read is kept: 39 bases, read in frame from the first base. General conclusions and limits of the study: While some public TCRs were present in many individuals, most TCR sequences turned up only very rarely across donors. Roughly uniform sequencing depth across donors was assumed in presence/absence analyses, although this assumption may not hold. In an earlier analysis of more than 500 of the donors, most TCR beta V segments appeared in productive rearrangements about 90% or about 30% of the time, broadly matching IMGT annotations. In the study, about 150 TCR beta chains were listed as associated with cytomegalovirus. A further reported finding was that TCR beta sequences accurately predicted the HLA-A and HLA-B alleles for most subjects in the first cohort. A cluster of highly shared sequence variants was judged likely to represent a technical artifact of the sequencing pipeline. Several of the top co-occurrence clusters appeared to be linked to parvovirus B19, influenza, CMV and Epstein-Barr virus, according to a later analysis. It was suggested by the authors that the approach could potentially be generalized to other disease states and immunological phenotypes. In a later analysis, most CMV-associated TCR beta chains were found to appear HLA-restricted, with HLA associations seemingly driven largely by CMV exposure. The only immune exposure information available for the cohort was CMV serostatus. V-gene and J-gene trimming of TCR beta chains was associated with a missense DCLRE1C variant in a later genetic analysis, and the association was replicated in an independent cohort. A later analysis associated 16,951 TCR beta sequences with specific HLA alleles at a false discovery rate of 0.05. A later genetic analysis reported fewer N-insertions in productive TCRs among donors in an Asian-associated ancestry cluster than the roughly 700-donor mean. In both the original and validation cohorts, the classifier was reported to diagnose cytomegalovirus status with high specificity and sensitivity. This cohort had only TCR beta chains sequenced, and the lack of alpha or paired-chain data limited which features could be detected. When HLA alleles, especially DR and DQ, strongly co-occurred, TCR associations were difficult to assign to individual alleles. A few of the identified cytomegalovirus-associated TCR beta chains were confirmed in vitro to be specific for cytomegalovirus antigens. Roughly 17 rarely observed V segments, including chromosome 9 orphons, were excluded from the earlier analysis of about 500 of the donors because counts were too low. According to a later analysis, TCR association rates differed among HLA loci, with DRB1 alleles showing the most associated TCRs and HLA-C alleles showing the fewest. Compared with equally common non-associated chains, HLA-associated TCR beta chains in a later analysis were more clonally expanded and had lower generation probabilities. Correlated functional status among segregating V segments might be attributable to linkage disequilibrium, but an unknown experimental factor could not be ruled out. HLA typing was unavailable for some donors at each locus, so association tests used only the typed subset. The 87-base-pair reads could not distinguish some IMGT-functional V segments, including TRBV6-2 and TRBV6-3, so those segments were excluded.

The cohort was made up of several hundred healthy bone marrow donors. All cohort members were sampled while nominally healthy, although unrecorded immune exposures were likely present. The donor tested CMV seronegative, placing the donor among the 352 seronegative members of the cohort. Every donor gave a peripheral blood sample, and the peripheral blood mononuclear cells from that sample were used for TCR beta sequencing. Genomic DNA extraction from the blood cell samples was performed with the Qiagen DNeasy Blood Extraction Kit. Comments on this clone: Its cognate antigen has yet to be identified. Base qualities were left out, and no much larger clone turns up one base away.

The library was made by the immunoSEQ multiplex PCR assay. The multiplex PCR relied on a mix of 60 forward primers for TCR Vbeta segments and 13 reverse primers for TCR Jbeta segments. The CDR3 region of rearranged TCR beta genes was amplified from genomic DNA with a multiplex PCR assay. The Illumina HiSeq System was used to sequence the amplified TCR beta libraries as 87-base-pair reads. Regarding the original processing steps: A later analysis counted about 80 million unique TCR beta chains across the 550 to 750 repertoires, and some 12 million of these chains were shared by at least two donors. A nearest-neighbor algorithm error-corrected the raw reads and collapsed the reads into unique sequences, merging closely related sequences to remove PCR and sequencing errors. Alignment of CDR3 sequences to IMGT reference sequences was used to assign V, D and J gene segments. For a sequence to be retained, at least a six-nucleotide match to both a V gene segment and a J gene segment was required. A rearrangement counted as productive if the CDR3 had no stop codons and remained in frame with V and J, and every other rearrangement counted as non-productive. Following IMGT convention, CDR3 was defined as the stretch from the second conserved V-encoded cysteine to the conserved J-encoded phenylalanine. In an earlier analysis of 587 of the donors, sequences lacking an unambiguous match to a single V gene segment were excluded. An earlier analysis of several hundred of the donors called V segments functional above 56.7% productive rearrangements and segregating when the between-donor standard deviation exceeded 5%. A statistical classification framework was built to diagnose cytomegalovirus status from the catalog of TCR beta chain sequences. In a later analysis, V and J genes were assigned by comparing TCR nucleotide sequences against IMGT/GENE-DB human TR gene sequences. A later analysis assigned CDR3 sequences and most-parsimonious VDJ recombination scenarios with the TCRdist pipeline. A later analysis defined each TCR beta chain by its CDR3 amino acid sequence plus V-gene family, and excluded reads lacking a unique V-gene family. In a later analysis, approximately 640 highly shared, low-generation-probability nucleotide sequences were removed to address suspected cross-contamination and a sequencing artifact. In a later analysis, a clonal expansion index for each public chain was calculated from normalized within-repertoire ranks of inferred template counts. In a later analysis, generation probabilities were computed with a VDJ recombination model fitted to out-of-frame rearrangements, and the resulting probabilities were checked against IGoR. Hypergeometric tests were used in a later analysis to score TCR-TCR, TCR-HLA and TCR-CMV co-occurrence, with a repertoire-size bias correction applied to the TCR pairs. To estimate false discovery rates, a later analysis permuted the HLA or CMV assignments 20 times. In a later analysis, co-occurring TCRs were grouped using DBSCAN, with TCRdist sequence similarity added in when clustering inside HLA-allele-positive subsets. For co-occurrence clustering, repertoires with fewer than 30,000 or more than 120,000 public chains were excluded, along with four or five repertoires with anomalous nucleotide sharing. Drawn from immuneACCESS, this table holds only the in-frame rearrangements with V and J called that TCRdb kept. Clones are partly lost; checked studies trace under half to an unresolved V gene and leave the rest unexplained. That table furnishes V, J and clone size, whereas the DNA furnished D and trimming. Within this sample are under 200,000 clones, with 80% of them counted one time only. Around 5.7% of the sample rests with the top ten.

The receptor's source is a man aged 35 to 55 in good health and CMV-seronegative. Here the chain combines TRBV7-9 and TRBJ2-1; no confident D gene assignment can be made. Sample: PBMCs. The CDR3 protein sequence reads: CASSLGEVAEQFF. The DNA sequence is as follows: TGTGCCAGCAGCTTGGGTGAGGTGGCTGAGCAGTTCTTC.